A few counts support the clone carrying this TCR beta chain. In TCRdb, the RT-PCR reads were re-called with MiXCR into one record per CDR3 protein. The table shows about 200,000 distinct CDR3 sequences, with roughly two fifths occurring only once. The record originates from a study of patients and donors after allogeneic stem cell transplantation. The CDR3 sequence is 14 residues long. Deletions cut 3 bases from V and 3 bases from J, with 11 bases between. CDR1 and CDR2 from the germline V gene are LGHNA and YSLEER. The chain combines TRBV4-3 with TRBJ1-1; weak D call: TRBD1 (6 bases). The sample comprised blood, either unsorted or a sorted T cell fraction (not recorded which). This clonotype originated in a human donor who was either an allogeneic HSCT recipient or a stem cell or donor lymphocyte infusion donor (not recorded which). It is not recorded whose cells these are; they may come from a transplant donor. CDR3 coding DNA: TGCGCCAGCAGCCAGGGAGGGGGTTACACTGAAGCTTTCTTT. It is translated as CASSQGGGYTEAFF.